This T cell receptor (beta chain) was sequenced during a study of cytomegalovirus exposure and HLA in healthy donors. The overall study: The 550 to 700 first-cohort repertoires and the 95 to 150 validation repertoires shared the same platform, a later analysis reported. The study's findings and limits: Associated with cytomegalovirus, according to the listing, were around 160 TCR beta chains.

Of note for this clone: The antigen remains undetermined. Other DNA sequences in the same sample also yield this CDR3.

This CDR3 is built from 13 residues. V lost 2 bases and J lost 5, with 9 bases in between. Germline loops: CDR1 MNHEY, CDR2 SMNVEV (reference sequence). Here immunoSEQ multiplex PCR was the method, and the copy in TCRdb shows in-frame clones only, minus some. The data show around 300,000 clones, approximately 86% seen once. Sequenced input: PBMCs. The source of this sequence is a man aged 25 to 40 in good health and CMV-seronegative. The rearrangement joins TRBV27 to TRBJ1-1, with TRBD1 as a possible D gene (5 bases). CDR3 residues: CASSLTGVTEAFF. The CDR3 nucleotides read TGTGCCAGCAGTTTAACGGGGGTGACTGAAGCTTTCTTT.